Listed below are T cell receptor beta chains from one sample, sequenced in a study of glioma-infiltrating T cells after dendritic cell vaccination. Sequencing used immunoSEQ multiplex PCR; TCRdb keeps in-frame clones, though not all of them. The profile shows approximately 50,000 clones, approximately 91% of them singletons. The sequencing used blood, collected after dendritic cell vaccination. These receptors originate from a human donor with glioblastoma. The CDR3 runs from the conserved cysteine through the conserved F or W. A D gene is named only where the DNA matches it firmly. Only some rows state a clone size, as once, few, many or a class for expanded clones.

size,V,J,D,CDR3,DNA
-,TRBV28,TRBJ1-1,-,CASSSGTPNTEAFF,TGTGCCAGCAGTTCCGGGACACCCAACACTGAAGCTTTCTTT
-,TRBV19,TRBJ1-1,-,CASRKEGRGSTEAFF,TGTGCCAGTAGAAAAGAGGGCAGGGGTAGTACTGAAGCTTTCTTT
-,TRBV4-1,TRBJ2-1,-,CASSQESLSSYNEQFF,TGCGCCAGCAGCCAAGAGAGCCTGAGCTCCTACAATGAGCAGTTCTTC
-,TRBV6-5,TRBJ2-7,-,CASSGLYEQYF,TGTGCCAGCAGTGGACTCTACGAGCAGTACTTC
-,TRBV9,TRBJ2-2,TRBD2,CASSVNPAGGPVTGELFF,TGTGCCAGCAGCGTAAATCCAGCGGGAGGGCCGGTCACCGGGGAGCTGTTTTTT
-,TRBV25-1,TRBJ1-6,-,CASSPRRQVRNSPLHF,TGTGCCAGCAGCCCTCGGCGACAAGTTCGGAATTCACCCCTCCACTTT
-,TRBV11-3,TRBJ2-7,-,CASSLGSLAAGVEQYF,TGTGCCAGCAGCTTAGGTTCTCTGGCGGCAGGGGTCGAGCAGTACTTC
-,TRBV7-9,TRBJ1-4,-,CASSRVGGEKLFF,TGTGCCAGCAGCAGGGTTGGAGGCGAAAAACTGTTTTTT
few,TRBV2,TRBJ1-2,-,CASRDNSYGYTF,TGTGCCAGCAGAGACAACAGCTATGGCTACACCTTC
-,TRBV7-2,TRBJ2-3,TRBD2,CASSLVLTGLGTDTQYF,TGTGCCAGCAGCTTAGTTCTAACGGGACTAGGAACAGATACGCAGTATTTT
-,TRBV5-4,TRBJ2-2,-,CASSEELADGELFF,TGTGCCAGCAGCGAAGAACTAGCAGACGGGGAGCTGTTTTTT
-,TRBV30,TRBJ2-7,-,CAWSVDTSYEQYF,TGTGCCTGGAGTGTAGACACCTCCTACGAGCAGTACTTC
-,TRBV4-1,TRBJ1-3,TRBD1,CASGQGISGNTIYF,TGCGCCAGCGGACAGGGGATCTCTGGAAACACCATATATTTT
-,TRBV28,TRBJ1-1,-,CASITPKNTEAFF,TGTGCCAGCATAACACCAAAGAACACTGAAGCTTTCTTT
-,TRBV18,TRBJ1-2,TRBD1,CASSLTGNYGYTF,TGTGCCAGCTCGCTGACAGGGAACTATGGCTACACCTTC
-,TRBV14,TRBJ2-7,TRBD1,CASSTGAGDYEQYF,TGTGCCAGCAGCACAGGGGCTGGAGACTACGAGCAGTACTTC
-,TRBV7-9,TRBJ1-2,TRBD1,CASSLAVLRGCTF,TGTGCCAGCAGCTTAGCAGTTCTCAGGGGGTGCACCTTC
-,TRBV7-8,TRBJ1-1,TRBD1,CASSLGDSNTEAFF,TGTGCCAGCAGCTTAGGGGACAGTAACACTGAAGCTTTCTTT
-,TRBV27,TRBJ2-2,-,CASRPLPPTTRQNTGELFF,TGTGCCAGCAGGCCCCTCCCACCAACGACACGACAGAACACCGGGGAGCTGTTTTTT
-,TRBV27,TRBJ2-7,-,CASRRQVSSYEQYF,TGTGCCAGCAGACGACAGGTTAGCTCCTACGAGCAGTACTTC
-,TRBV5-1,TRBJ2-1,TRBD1,CASSWGQGSYNEQFF,TGCGCCAGCAGCTGGGGACAGGGTTCCTACAATGAGCAGTTCTTC
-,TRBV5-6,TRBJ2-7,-,CASSLSPYEQYF,TGTGCCAGCAGCTTGTCTCCCTACGAGCAGTACTTC
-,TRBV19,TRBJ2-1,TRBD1,CASSIKDRGHGQFF,TGTGCCAGTAGTATAAAGGACAGGGGGCATGGGCAGTTCTTC
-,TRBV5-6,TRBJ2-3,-,CASRSRQEDTDTQYF,TGTGCCAGCAGGTCTAGACAGGAGGACACAGATACGCAGTATTTT
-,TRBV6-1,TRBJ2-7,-,CASSEKGGDWSYEQYF,TGTGCCAGCAGTGAAAAGGGGGGGGACTGGTCCTACGAGCAGTACTTC
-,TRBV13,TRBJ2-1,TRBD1,CASRGQSTAYNEQFF,TGTGCCAGCAGGGGACAGAGTACAGCCTACAATGAGCAGTTCTTC
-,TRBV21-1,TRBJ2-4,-,CASSAPEGKGQVENIQYF,TGTGCCAGCAGCGCGCCGGAAGGTAAGGGACAGGTTGAAAACATTCAGTACTTC
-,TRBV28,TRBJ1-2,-,CASRRSTGRSIYGYTF,TGTGCCAGCAGACGATCCACCGGGAGGAGTATCTATGGCTACACCTTC
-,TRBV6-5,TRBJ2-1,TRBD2,CASSLAGSDNEQFF,TGTGCCAGCAGCCTAGCGGGAAGTGACAATGAGCAGTTCTTC
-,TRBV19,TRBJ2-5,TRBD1,CATRQGRTQYF,TGTGCCACGCGACAGGGACGAACCCAGTACTTC
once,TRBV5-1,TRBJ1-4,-,CASSGGHGRSATNEKLFF,TGCGCCAGCAGCGGCGGACACGGCCGGTCTGCAACTAATGAAAAACTGTTTTTT
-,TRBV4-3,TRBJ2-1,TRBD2,CASSQEAGGPYSYNEQFF,TGCGCCAGCAGCCAAGAAGCGGGAGGGCCGTATTCCTACAATGAGCAGTTCTTC
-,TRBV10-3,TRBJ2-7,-,CAISEGGYEQYF,TGTGCCATCAGTGAAGGCGGCTACGAGCAGTACTTC
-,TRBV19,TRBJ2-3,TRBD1,CATKRGLNTDTQYF,TGTGCCACCAAAAGGGGGCTAAACACAGATACGCAGTATTTT
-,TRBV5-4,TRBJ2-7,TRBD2,CASSLGLAGAREQYF,TGTGCCAGCAGCTTGGGACTAGCGGGAGCTCGTGAGCAGTACTTC
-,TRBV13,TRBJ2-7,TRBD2,CASSPGLAVYEQYF,TGTGCCAGCAGCCCGGGACTAGCGGTCTACGAGCAGTACTTC
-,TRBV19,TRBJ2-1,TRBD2,CASRNWVAGEGEQFF,TGTGCCAGTAGGAACTGGGTAGCGGGAGAAGGCGAGCAGTTCTTC
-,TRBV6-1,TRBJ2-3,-,CASSGRGVSADTQYF,TGTGCCAGCAGTGGGCGGGGTGTGAGTGCAGATACGCAGTATTTT
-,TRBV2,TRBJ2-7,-,CASSIRVEQYF,TGTGCCAGCAGCATCAGGGTCGAGCAGTACTTC
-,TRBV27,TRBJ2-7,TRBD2,CASSYTSGSFYEQYF,TGTGCCAGCAGTTACACTAGCGGGAGTTTCTACGAGCAGTACTTC
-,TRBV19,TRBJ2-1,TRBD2,CASRLGGGLGSNEQFF,TGTGCCAGTAGACTGGGGGGGGGACTAGGATCCAATGAGCAGTTCTTC
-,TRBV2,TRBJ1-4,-,CASSIYEKLFF,TGTGCCAGCAGTATATATGAAAAACTGTTTTTT
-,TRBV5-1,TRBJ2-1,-,CASSLGSKGDEQFF,TGCGCCAGCAGCCTCGGGTCGAAGGGGGATGAGCAGTTCTTC
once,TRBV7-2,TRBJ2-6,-,CASSLAGTVTSGANVLTF,TGTGCCAGCAGCTTAGCGGGCACCGTGACCTCTGGGGCCAACGTCCTGACTTTC
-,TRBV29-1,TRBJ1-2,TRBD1,CSVGQGIGNYGYTF,TGCAGCGTTGGACAGGGGATCGGGAACTATGGCTACACCTTC
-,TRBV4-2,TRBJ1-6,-,CASSQKGDTGTKNSPLHF,TGTGCCAGCAGCCAAAAAGGAGACACCGGGACAAAAAATTCACCCCTCCACTTT
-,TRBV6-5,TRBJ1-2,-,CASSQTSQGNYGYTF,TGTGCCAGCAGTCAAACCTCACAGGGCAACTATGGCTACACCTTC
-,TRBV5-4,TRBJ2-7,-,CASSLGMTVYEQYF,TGTGCCAGCAGCTTGGGTATGACAGTCTACGAGCAGTACTTC
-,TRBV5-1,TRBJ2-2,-,CASSLARQANTGELFF,TGCGCCAGCAGCTTGGCCCGTCAGGCCAACACCGGGGAGCTGTTTTTT
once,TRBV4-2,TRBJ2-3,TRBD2,CASSHGDSGRAVDTQYF,TGTGCCAGCAGCCATGGAGATAGCGGGAGGGCCGTAGATACGCAGTATTTT
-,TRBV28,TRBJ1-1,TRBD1,CASSPYRGRMNTEAFF,TGTGCCAGCAGCCCCTACAGGGGGCGGATGAACACTGAAGCTTTCTTT
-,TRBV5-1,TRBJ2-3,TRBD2,CASSPGLGIDTQYF,TGCGCCAGCAGCCCGGGACTAGGTATTGATACGCAGTATTTT
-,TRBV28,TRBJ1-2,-,CASDDRNYGYTF,TGTGCCAGCGATGACAGGAACTATGGCTACACCTTC